The clone carrying this T cell receptor (beta chain) was counted only a few times. This specimen belongs to a study of response to subunit inactivated influenza vaccine. One entry per CDR3 protein, called by TCRdb with MiXCR from the RT-PCR reads. The repertoire consists of 650,000 to 800,000 distinct CDR3 sequences, with over 11% occurring once and the leading ten covering 5.5% to 8%. The V end was cut by 1 base, the J end by 3 bases, with 9 bases between. The CDR3 consists of 14 residues. Germline V CDR1 and CDR2: SGDLS, YYNGEE. This chain uses TRBV9 with TRBJ2-3; D is unresolved. Material: PBMCs from blood, obtained roughly 15 days before vaccination. The clonotype comes from a man aged 45-60 years who received an inactivated influenza vaccine. The CDR3 region has the DNA TGTGCCAGCAGCGTATTTATGGGGACAGATACGCAGTATTTT. It yields the protein CASSVFMGTDTQYF.